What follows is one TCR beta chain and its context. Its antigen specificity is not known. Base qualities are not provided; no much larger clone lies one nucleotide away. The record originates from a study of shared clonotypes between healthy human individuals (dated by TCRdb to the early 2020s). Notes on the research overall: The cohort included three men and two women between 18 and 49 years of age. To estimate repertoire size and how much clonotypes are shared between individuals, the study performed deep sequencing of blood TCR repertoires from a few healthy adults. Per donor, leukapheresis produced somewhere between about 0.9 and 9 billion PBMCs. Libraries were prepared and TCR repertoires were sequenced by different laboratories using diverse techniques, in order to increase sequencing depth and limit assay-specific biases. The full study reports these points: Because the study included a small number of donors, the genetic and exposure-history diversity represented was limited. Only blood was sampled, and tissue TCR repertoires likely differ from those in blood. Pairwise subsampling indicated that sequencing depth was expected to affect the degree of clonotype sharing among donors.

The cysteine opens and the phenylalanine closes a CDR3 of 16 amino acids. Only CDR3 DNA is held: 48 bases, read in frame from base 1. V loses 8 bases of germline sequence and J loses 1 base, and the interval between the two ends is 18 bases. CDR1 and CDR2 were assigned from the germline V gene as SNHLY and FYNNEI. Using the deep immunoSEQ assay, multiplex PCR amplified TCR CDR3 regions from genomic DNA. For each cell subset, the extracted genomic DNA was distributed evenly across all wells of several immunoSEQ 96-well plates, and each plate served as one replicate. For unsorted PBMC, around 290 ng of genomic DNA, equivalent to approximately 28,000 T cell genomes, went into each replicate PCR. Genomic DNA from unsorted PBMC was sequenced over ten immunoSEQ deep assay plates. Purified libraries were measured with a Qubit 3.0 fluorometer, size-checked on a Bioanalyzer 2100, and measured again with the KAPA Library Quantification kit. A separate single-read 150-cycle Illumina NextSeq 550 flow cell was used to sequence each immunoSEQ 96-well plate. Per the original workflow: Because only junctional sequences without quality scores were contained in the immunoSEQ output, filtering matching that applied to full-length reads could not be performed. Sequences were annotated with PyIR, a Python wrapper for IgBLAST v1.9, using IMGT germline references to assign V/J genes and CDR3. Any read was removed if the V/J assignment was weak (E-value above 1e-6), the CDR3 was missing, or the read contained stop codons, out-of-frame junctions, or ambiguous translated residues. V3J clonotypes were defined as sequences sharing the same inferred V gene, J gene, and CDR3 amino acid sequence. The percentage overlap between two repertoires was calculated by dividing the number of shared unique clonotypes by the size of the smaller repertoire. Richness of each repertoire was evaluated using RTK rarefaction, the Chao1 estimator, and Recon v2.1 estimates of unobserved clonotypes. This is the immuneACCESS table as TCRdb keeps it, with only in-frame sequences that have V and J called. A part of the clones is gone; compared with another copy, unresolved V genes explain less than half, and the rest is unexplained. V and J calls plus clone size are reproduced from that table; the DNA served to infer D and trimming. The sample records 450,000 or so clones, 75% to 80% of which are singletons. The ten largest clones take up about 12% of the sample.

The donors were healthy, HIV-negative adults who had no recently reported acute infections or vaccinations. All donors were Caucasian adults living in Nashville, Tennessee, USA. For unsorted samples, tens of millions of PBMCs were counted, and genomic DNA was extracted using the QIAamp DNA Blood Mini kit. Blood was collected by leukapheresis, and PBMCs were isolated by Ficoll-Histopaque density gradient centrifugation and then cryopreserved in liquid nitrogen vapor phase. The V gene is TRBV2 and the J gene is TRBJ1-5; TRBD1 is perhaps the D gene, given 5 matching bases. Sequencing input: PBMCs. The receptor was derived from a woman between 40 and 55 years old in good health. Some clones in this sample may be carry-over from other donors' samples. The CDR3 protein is CASAWGDPRSNQPQHF. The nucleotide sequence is TGTGCCAGCGCCTGGGGGGACCCACGAAGCAATCAGCCCCAGCATTTT.